The rows below give T cell receptor beta chains drawn from one sample of a study of OX40 agonist ivuxolimab in advanced cancers. Sequencing was performed with immunoSEQ multiplex PCR; in TCRdb, only in-frame clones are kept and a portion is missing. The table has tens of thousands of clones, approximately 80% seen once. The sequencing here drew on CD4+ or CD8+ T cells sorted from blood, taken in a trial of the OX40 agonist ivuxolimab. The receptors come from an adult with an advanced solid tumor such as melanoma, head and neck, liver or kidney cancer. Each CDR3 is given without its conserved first and last residue. Each record gives: clone size, J gene, D gene, CDR3 length, V gene, CDR3 protein. The D gene is left open where the match is weak. The size field is filled for only some rows; it gives once, few, many or a size class.

size: -; J: TRBJ1-1; D: -; length: 11; V: TRBV5-1; CDR3: ASSLGQDTEAF
size: -; J: -; D: -; length: 11; V: TRBV28; CDR3: ASSRPEPYEQY
size: few; J: TRBJ1-2; D: -; length: 13; V: TRBV28; CDR3: ASISRGVGGYGYT
size: -; J: TRBJ2-1; D: -; length: 15; V: TRBV5-1; CDR3: ASSFQGGSRSDNEQF
size: -; J: TRBJ2-1; D: -; length: 16; V: TRBV18; CDR3: ASSPFLGEGSSYNEQF
size: -; J: TRBJ1-5; D: -; length: 10; V: TRBV10-2; CDR3: ASSERNQPQH
size: -; J: TRBJ2-7; D: -; length: 12; V: TRBV21-1; CDR3: ASSKARQGGEQY
size: once; J: TRBJ2-7; D: -; length: 13; V: TRBV15; CDR3: ATSRARESSYEQY
size: -; J: TRBJ2-5; D: -; length: 14; V: TRBV15; CDR3: ATSRGQGEGQETQY
size: -; J: TRBJ2-1; D: TRBD2; length: 12; V: TRBV19; CDR3: ASSIKLARNEQF
size: -; J: TRBJ2-1; D: -; length: 15; V: TRBV19; CDR3: ASSTDGTSSSYNEQF
size: -; J: TRBJ2-2; D: TRBD1; length: 13; V: TRBV6-5; CDR3: ASSKDRPDTGELF